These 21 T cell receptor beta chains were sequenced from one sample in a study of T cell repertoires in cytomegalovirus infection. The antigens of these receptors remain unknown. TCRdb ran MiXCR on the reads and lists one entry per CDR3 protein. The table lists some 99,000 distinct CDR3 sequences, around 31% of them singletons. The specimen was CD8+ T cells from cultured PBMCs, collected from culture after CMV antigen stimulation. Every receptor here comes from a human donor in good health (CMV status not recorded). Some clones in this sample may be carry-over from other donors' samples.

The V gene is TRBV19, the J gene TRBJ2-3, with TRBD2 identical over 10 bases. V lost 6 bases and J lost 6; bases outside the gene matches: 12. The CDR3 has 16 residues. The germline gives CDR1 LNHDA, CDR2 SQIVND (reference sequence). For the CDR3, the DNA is TGTGCCAGTAGCCTCACCAGCGGGGGGGCATGGGATACGCAGTATTTT. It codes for CASSLTSGGAWDTQYF.

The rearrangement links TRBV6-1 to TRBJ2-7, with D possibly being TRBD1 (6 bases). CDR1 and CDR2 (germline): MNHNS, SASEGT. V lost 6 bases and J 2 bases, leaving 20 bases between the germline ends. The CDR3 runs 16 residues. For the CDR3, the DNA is TGTGCCAGCAGCCAGGAGGACAGTTTTTCAACCTACGAGCAGTACTTC. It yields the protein CASSQEDSFSTYEQYF.

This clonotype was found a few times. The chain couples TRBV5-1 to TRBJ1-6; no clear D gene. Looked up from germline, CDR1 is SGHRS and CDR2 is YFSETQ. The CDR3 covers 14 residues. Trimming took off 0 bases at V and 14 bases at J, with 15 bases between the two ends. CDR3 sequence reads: CASSLAGSVAALHF. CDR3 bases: TGCGCCAGCAGCTTGGCTGGTTCTGTGGCGGCCCTCCACTTT.

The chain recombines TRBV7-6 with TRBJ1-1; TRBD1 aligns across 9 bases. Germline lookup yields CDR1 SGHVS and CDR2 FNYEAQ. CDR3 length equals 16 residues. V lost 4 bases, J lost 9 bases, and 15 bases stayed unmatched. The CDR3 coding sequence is TGTGCCAGCAGCTCCGACCCTTCCTGGGACAGGGAACAAGCTTTCTTT. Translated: CASSSDPSWDREQAFF.

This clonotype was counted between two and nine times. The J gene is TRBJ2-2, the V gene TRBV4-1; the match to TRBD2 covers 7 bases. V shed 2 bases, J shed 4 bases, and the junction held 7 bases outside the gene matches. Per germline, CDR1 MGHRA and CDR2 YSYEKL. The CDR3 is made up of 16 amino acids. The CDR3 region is CASSQWGAGPTGELFF. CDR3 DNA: TGCGCCAGCAGCCAATGGGGAGCGGGGCCCACCGGGGAGCTGTTTTTT.

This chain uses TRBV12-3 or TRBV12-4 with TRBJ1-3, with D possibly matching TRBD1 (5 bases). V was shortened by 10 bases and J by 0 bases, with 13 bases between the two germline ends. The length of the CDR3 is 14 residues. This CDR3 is CAMPGTSSGNTIYF. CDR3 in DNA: TGTGCCATGCCAGGGACCAGCTCTGGAAACACCATATATTTT.

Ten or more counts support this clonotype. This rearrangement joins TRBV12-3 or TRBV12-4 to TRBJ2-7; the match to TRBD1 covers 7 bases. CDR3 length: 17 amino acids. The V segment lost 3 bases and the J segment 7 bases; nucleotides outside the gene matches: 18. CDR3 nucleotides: TGTGCCAGCAGTTTGCTGGACAGGATTTTACCAACGGTTGAGCAGTACTTC. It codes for CASSLLDRILPTVEQYF.

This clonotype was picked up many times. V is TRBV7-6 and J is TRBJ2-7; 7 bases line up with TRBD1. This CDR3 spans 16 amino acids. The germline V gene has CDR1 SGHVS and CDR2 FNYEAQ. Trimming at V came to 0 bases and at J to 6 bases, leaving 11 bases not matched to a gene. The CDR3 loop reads CASSLAARTGEVEQYF. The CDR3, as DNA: TGTGCCAGCAGCTTAGCGGCGAGGACAGGCGAGGTCGAGCAGTACTTC.

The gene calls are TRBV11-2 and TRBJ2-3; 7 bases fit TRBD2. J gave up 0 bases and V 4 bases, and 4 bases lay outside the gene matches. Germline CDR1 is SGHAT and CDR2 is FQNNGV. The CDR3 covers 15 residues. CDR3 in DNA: TGTGCCAGCAGCTCCCCCGGGGGGAGCACAGATACGCAGTATTTT. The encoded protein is CASSSPGGSTDTQYF.

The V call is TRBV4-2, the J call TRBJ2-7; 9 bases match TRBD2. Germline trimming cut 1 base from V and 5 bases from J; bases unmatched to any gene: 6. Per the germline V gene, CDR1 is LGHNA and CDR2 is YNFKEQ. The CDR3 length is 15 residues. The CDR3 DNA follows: TGTGCCAGCAGCCAAGCGGGACTAGCTCAGGACGAGCAGTACTTC. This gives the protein CASSQAGLAQDEQYF.

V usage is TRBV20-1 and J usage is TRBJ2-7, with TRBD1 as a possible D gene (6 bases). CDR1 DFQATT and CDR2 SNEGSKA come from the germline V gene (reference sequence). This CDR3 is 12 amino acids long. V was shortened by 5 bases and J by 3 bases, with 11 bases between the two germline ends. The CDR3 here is CSAVGQSYEQYF. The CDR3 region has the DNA TGCAGTGCTGTCGGACAGAGCTACGAGCAGTACTTC.

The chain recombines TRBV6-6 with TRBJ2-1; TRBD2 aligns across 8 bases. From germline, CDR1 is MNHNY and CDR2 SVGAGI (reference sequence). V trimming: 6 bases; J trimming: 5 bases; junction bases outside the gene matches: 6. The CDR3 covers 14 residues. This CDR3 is CASRTSGGDNEQFF. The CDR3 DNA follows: TGTGCCAGCAGGACGTCGGGGGGGGACAATGAGCAGTTCTTC.

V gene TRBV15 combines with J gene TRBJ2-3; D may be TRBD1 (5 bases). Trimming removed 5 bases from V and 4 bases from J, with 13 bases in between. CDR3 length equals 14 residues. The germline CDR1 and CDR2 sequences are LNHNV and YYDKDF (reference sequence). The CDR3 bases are TGTGCCACCAGCCCAGTTAGGGGATCAGATACGCAGTATTTT. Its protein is CATSPVRGSDTQYF.

The CDR3 DNA sequence: TGCGCCAGCAGCCAAGCTTCAGGGGGTGGCACTGAAGCTTTCTTT. Its protein product is CASSQASGGGTEAFF. J is TRBJ1-1 and V is TRBV4-1, with TRBD1 identical over 7 bases. With V trimmed by 1 base and J by 4 bases, 6 bases remained unmatched. Germline values: CDR1 MGHRA, CDR2 YSYEKL. The CDR3 consists of 15 residues.

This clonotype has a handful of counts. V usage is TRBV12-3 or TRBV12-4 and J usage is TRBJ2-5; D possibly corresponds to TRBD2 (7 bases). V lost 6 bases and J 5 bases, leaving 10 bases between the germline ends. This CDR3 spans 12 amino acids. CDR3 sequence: CASRWGGETQYF. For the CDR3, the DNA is TGTGCCAGCAGGTGGGGGGGCGAGACCCAGTACTTC.

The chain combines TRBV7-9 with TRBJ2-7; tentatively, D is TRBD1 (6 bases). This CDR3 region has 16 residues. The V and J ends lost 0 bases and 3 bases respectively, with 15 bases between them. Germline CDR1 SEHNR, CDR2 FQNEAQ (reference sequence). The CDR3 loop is CASSLAAGVDRYEQYF. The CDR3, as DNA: TGTGCCAGCAGCTTAGCAGCAGGGGTTGACCGCTACGAGCAGTACTTC.

The CDR3 spells CASSQGRGGATYEQYF. CDR3 nucleotides: TGCGCCAGCAGCCAAGGACGCGGGGGAGCCACCTACGAGCAGTACTTC. The gene calls are TRBV4-1 and TRBJ2-7; 7 bases are shared with TRBD2. Germline trimming cut 1 base from V and 2 bases from J; bases unmatched to any gene: 8. There are 16 residues in the CDR3. Germline V gene data show CDR1 as MGHRA and CDR2 as YSYEKL.

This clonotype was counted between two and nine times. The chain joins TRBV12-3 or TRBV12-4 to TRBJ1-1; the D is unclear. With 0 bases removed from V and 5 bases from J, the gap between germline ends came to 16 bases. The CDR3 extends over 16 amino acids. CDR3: CASSLARGEGRTEAFF. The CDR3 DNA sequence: TGTGCCAGCAGTTTAGCGCGCGGCGAAGGGAGGACTGAAGCTTTCTTT.

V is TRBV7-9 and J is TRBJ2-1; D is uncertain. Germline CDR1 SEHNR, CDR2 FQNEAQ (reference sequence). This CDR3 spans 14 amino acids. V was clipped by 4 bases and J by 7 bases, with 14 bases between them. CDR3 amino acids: CASSSPQLGNEQFF. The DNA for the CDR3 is TGTGCCAGCAGCTCACCTCAGTTGGGGAATGAGCAGTTCTTC. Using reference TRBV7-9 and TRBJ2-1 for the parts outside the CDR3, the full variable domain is DTGVSQNPRHKITKRGQNVTFRCDPISEHNRLYWYRQTLGQGPEFLTYFQNEAQLEKSRLLSDRFSAERPKGSFSTLEIQRTEQGDSAMYLCASSSPQLGNEQFFGPGTRLTVL.

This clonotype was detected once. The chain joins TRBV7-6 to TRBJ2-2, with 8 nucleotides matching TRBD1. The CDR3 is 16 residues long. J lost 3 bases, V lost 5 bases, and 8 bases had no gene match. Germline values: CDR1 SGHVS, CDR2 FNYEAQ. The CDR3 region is CASSTETGVYTGELFF. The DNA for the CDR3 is TGTGCCAGCAGCACCGAGACAGGGGTCTACACCGGGGAGCTGTTTTTT.

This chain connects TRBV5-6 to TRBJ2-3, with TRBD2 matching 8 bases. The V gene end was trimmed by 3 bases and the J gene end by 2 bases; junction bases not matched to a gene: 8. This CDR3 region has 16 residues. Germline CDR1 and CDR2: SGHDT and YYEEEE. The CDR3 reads CASSSTTSGITDTQYF. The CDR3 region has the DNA TGTGCCAGCAGCTCGACCACTAGCGGAATCACAGATACGCAGTATTTT.